A selection of T cell receptor beta chains follows, all from one sample in a study of OX40 agonist ivuxolimab in advanced cancers. Assay used: immunoSEQ multiplex PCR; TCRdb lists only in-frame clones, some missing. The sample contains around 60,000 clones, about 90% of which appear only once. The starting material was CD4+ or CD8+ T cells sorted from blood, obtained in a trial of the OX40 agonist ivuxolimab. These receptor sequences come from an adult with an advanced solid tumor such as melanoma, head and neck, liver or kidney cancer. Both conserved end residues are part of each CDR3. Fields, in order: D gene, clone size, V gene, J gene, CDR3 protein, CDR3 DNA. D genes are given only for firm matches. Size is omitted from some rows. Given values are once, few, many or a class for expanded clones.

-	few	TRBV4-2	TRBJ1-3	CASSARQVRDQMGSGNTIYF	TGTGCCAGCAGCGCCCGTCAAGTAAGGGACCAAATGGGGTCTGGAAACACCATATATTTT
-	-	TRBV7-9	TRBJ2-2	CASSLSAGTGELFF	TGTGCCAGCAGCTTAAGTGCAGGTACCGGGGAGCTGTTTTTT
TRBD2	medium-sized	TRBV6-1	TRBJ2-7	CASSEASGSSYEQYF	TGTGCCAGCAGTGAAGCTAGCGGGAGCTCCTACGAGCAGTACTTC